The 25 T cell receptor beta chains in this list originate from one sample, sequenced in a study of cytomegalovirus exposure and HLA in healthy donors. This PCR relied on a set of 60 Vbeta primers and 13 Jbeta primers. Some clones are missing from TCRdb's copy, which holds only in-frame ones; the method was immunoSEQ multiplex PCR. The data show more than 100,000 clones, under 10% seen once. The sample taken for sequencing was PBMCs. The receptors were sampled from a woman aged 40 to 49 in good health and CMV-seropositive.

This sequence joins TRBV19 and TRBJ1-5, with 7 bases lining up with TRBD1. V was pared by 6 bases and J by 9 bases, with 11 bases of the junction left unmatched. The CDR3 spans 14 residues. Germline assignment: CDR1 LNHDA and CDR2 SQIVND (reference sequence). The CDR3 DNA sequence: TGTGCCAGTAGCCCCGGACAGGCGCAGGGGCCCCAGCATTTT. The encoded protein is CASSPGQAQGPQHF.

CDR3 coding DNA: TGTGCCAGCAGTAAGAGTGGGGGGACCGGGGAGCTGTTTTTT. Amino acid sequence: CASSKSGGTGELFF. The rearrangement joins TRBV7-9 to TRBJ2-2; tentatively, D is TRBD2 (6 bases). Germline CDR1 is SEHNR and CDR2 is FQNEAQ (reference sequence). Trimming pared 6 bases from V and 5 bases from J, leaving 13 bases between. CDR3 length equals 14 residues.

The V call is TRBV5-4, the J call TRBJ1-2; the match to TRBD1 covers 11 bases. CDR1 is SGHNT and CDR2 is YYREEE in the germline V gene (reference sequence). Unmatched junction bases numbered 7, after V lost 0 bases and J lost 6 bases. The CDR3 runs 16 residues. The CDR3 loop is CASSLDRTGGGDGYTF. CDR3 nucleotide sequence: TGTGCCAGCAGCTTGGATAGGACAGGGGGCGGTGATGGCTACACCTTC.

V is TRBV5-4 and J is TRBJ1-2, with D maybe TRBD1 (5 bases). CDR3 length equals 15 residues. Germline V gives CDR1 SGHNT, CDR2 YYREEE (reference sequence). V lost 4 bases and J lost 5, with 18 bases in between. CDR3 sequence reads: CASSPGGTGSYGYTF. CDR3 in DNA: TGTGCCAGCAGCCCTGGGGGGACCGGATCGTATGGCTACACCTTC.

The sample holds a few counts of this clone. The chain combines TRBV7-9 with TRBJ2-5, with D maybe TRBD2 (5 bases). The V and J ends lost 1 base and 5 bases respectively, with 11 bases between them. CDR1 is SEHNR and CDR2 is FQNEAQ in the germline V gene (reference sequence). This CDR3 spans 14 amino acids. CDR3 loop: CASSLGVSGETQYF. The CDR3 region has the DNA TGTGCCAGCAGCTTAGGGGTTTCGGGGGAGACCCAGTACTTC.

This clone was picked up a small number of times. V and J are TRBV6-1 and TRBJ1-1, with 7 bases aligning to TRBD1. CDR1 and CDR2 (germline): MNHNS, SASEGT. CDR3 length: 17 amino acids. V shed 3 bases, J shed 0 bases, and the junction held 10 bases outside the gene matches. CDR3 residues: CASSEGTPRGMNTEAFF. DNA of the CDR3: TGTGCCAGCAGTGAGGGGACACCCAGGGGGATGAACACTGAAGCTTTCTTT.

This clone has a handful of counts. The V and J genes are TRBV2 and TRBJ2-7; tentative D call: TRBD2 (6 bases). V lost 1 base and J lost 2, with 9 bases in between. The CDR3 covers 14 residues. CDR1 SNHLY and CDR2 FYNNEI come from the germline V gene. The CDR3 sequence is CASSEESGAYEQYF. The CDR3 DNA is TGTGCCAGCAGTGAAGAATCGGGGGCCTACGAGCAGTACTTC. The variable domain in full, with the rest retrieved from reference TRBV2 and TRBJ2-7, is EPEVTQTPSHQVTQMGQEVILRCVPISNHLYFYWYRQILGQKVEFLVSFYNNEISEKSEIFDDQFSVERPDGSNFTLKIRSTKLEDSAMYFCASSEESGAYEQYFGPGTRLTVT.

This clone was counted only a few times. V and J are TRBV5-1 and TRBJ2-1; 10 nucleotides match TRBD2. This CDR3 has 15 residues. V gave up 3 bases and J gave up 2 bases; unmatched junction bases: 2. Germline CDR1 SGHRS, CDR2 YFSETQ. The CDR3 here is CASSYLAGAYNEQFF. The CDR3 DNA follows: TGCGCCAGCAGCTACCTAGCGGGGGCCTACAATGAGCAGTTCTTC.

This CDR3 is CASSVEGQEYEQYF. The CDR3 nucleotides read TGTGCCAGCAGCGTAGAAGGACAGGAGTACGAGCAGTACTTC. This rearrangement joins TRBV9 to TRBJ2-7, with 7 bases aligning to TRBD1. Looked up from germline, CDR1 is SGDLS and CDR2 is YYNGEE. This CDR3 region has 14 residues. With 0 bases clipped from V and 4 bases from J, the junction kept 4 bases outside the gene matches.

This rearrangement joins TRBV2 to TRBJ2-1, with D possibly being TRBD1 (6 bases). Trimming took off 6 bases at V and 6 bases at J, with 15 bases between the two ends. Germline V gene data show CDR1 as SNHLY and CDR2 as FYNNEI. The CDR3 spans 14 residues. CDR3 protein: CASSPQGLGNEQFF. The CDR3, as DNA: TGTGCCAGCAGCCCCCAGGGGCTAGGCAATGAGCAGTTCTTC.

The sample holds a few counts of this clone. The rearrangement uses TRBV7-2 and TRBJ2-3; no clear D gene. The V gene's germline CDR1 is SGHTA and CDR2 FQGNSA. The CDR3 totals 14 residues. Trimming took off 1 base at V and 6 bases at J, with 11 bases between the two ends. The CDR3 nucleotides read TGTGCCAGCAGCTTAGGACTCTTGACGGATACGCAGTATTTT. Translation gives CASSLGLLTDTQYF.

About this clone itself: The same CDR3 can be traced to other DNA sequences in this sample. The rearrangement uses TRBV7-8 and TRBJ2-3; 11 bases fit TRBD1. V was clipped by 4 bases and J by 5 bases; unmatched bases: 11. The germline V gene has CDR1 SGHVS and CDR2 FQNEAQ. The CDR3 is made up of 17 amino acids. The CDR3 DNA reads TGTGCCAGCAGCTGGCCGAGGACAGGGGGCTCCGTAGATACGCAGTATTTT. This sequence encodes CASSWPRTGGSVDTQYF.

The chain has TRBV5-6 and TRBJ2-4, with D possibly matching TRBD2 (5 bases). This CDR3 comprises 18 residues. The germline V gene encodes CDR1 SGHDT and CDR2 YYEEEE. Trimming pared 0 bases from V and 0 bases from J, leaving 16 bases between. CDR3 DNA sequence: TGTGCCAGCAGCTTGGCCGGATATCCGGGGTCAGCCAAAAACATTCAGTACTTC. It is translated as CASSLAGYPGSAKNIQYF.

The chain has TRBV6-1 and TRBJ1-5, with D maybe TRBD1 (6 bases). The V and J ends lost 8 bases and 0 bases respectively, with 11 bases between them. There are 14 residues in the CDR3. CDR1 and CDR2 (germline): MNHNS, SASEGT. The CDR3 nucleotides read TGTGCCAGCCAGACAGGATATAGCAATCAGCCCCAGCATTTT. Translating gives CASQTGYSNQPQHF.

This clone was detected only a few times. The J gene is TRBJ2-7, the V gene TRBV6-5; 8 nucleotides line up with TRBD2. Germline loops: CDR1 MNHEY, CDR2 SVGAGI. Trimming took 6 bases from V and 2 from J; bases not matched to a gene: 6. This CDR3 contains 14 residues. CDR3 sequence reads: CASRASGGTYEQYF. CDR3 in DNA: TGTGCCAGCAGGGCCTCGGGGGGGACCTACGAGCAGTACTTC.

In this sample, this clone turned up a few times. The rearrangement links TRBV23-1 to TRBJ2-3, with D possibly TRBD1 on 6 matching bases. TRBV23-1 is marked as an open reading frame, function uncertain. Trimming shortened V by 0 bases and J by 6 bases, and 19 bases separated the two germline ends. CDR3 length: 17 residues. CDR3 in DNA: TGCGCCAGCAGTCAATCTAGGACAGTGCTGCAGGAGGATACGCAGTATTTT. It translates to CASSQSRTVLQEDTQYF.

The chain combines TRBV7-2 with TRBJ2-1; 13 bases align to TRBD2. The CDR3 is made up of 16 amino acids. V lost 5 bases, J lost 1 base, and 2 bases stayed unmatched. Germline CDR1 is SGHTA and CDR2 is FQGNSA. In nucleotides, the CDR3 is TGTGCCAGCAGCACTAGCGGGGGGGAATCCTACAATGAGCAGTTCTTC. Its translation: CASSTSGGESYNEQFF.

This clone was picked up a small number of times. The V call is TRBV5-4, the J call TRBJ2-3; TRBD2 aligns across 10 bases. CDR1 and CDR2 from the germline V gene are SGHNT and YYREEE (reference sequence). V lost 2 bases to trimming and J lost 1 base; unmatched junction nucleotides: 10. This CDR3 has 18 amino acids. DNA of the CDR3: TGTGCCAGCAGCTTATCAAGCGGGGGGGTCCCCGGCACAGATACGCAGTATTTT. This translates into CASSLSSGGVPGTDTQYF.

This clone was seen at least ten times. The chain combines TRBV7-2 with TRBJ2-7, with a tentative D call TRBD1 (8 bases). From germline, CDR1 is SGHTA and CDR2 FQGNSA. With 4 bases removed from V and 3 bases from J, the gap between germline ends came to 13 bases. This CDR3 is built from 14 residues. The DNA for the CDR3 is TGTGCCAGCAGCTCCTACAGGGGGGGCTACGAGCAGTACTTC. Translation gives CASSSYRGGYEQYF.

The chain recombines TRBV19 with TRBJ1-2, with TRBD1 identical over 8 bases. Germline V gene sequence: CDR1 LNHDA, CDR2 SQIVND (reference sequence). V trimming: 5 bases; J trimming: 2 bases; junction bases outside the gene matches: 7. This CDR3 has 15 amino acids. CDR3 amino acids: CASSSPGQGNYGYTF. DNA for the CDR3: TGTGCCAGTAGTTCCCCCGGACAGGGAAACTATGGCTACACCTTC.

This clone was counted between two and nine times. The chain recombines TRBV9 with TRBJ2-3; 7 positions match TRBD1. The germline gives CDR1 SGDLS, CDR2 YYNGEE. V was clipped by 0 bases and J by 1 base; unmatched bases: 5. The CDR3 extends over 16 amino acids. CDR3 sequence: CASSVAGQGGTDTQYF. The DNA for the CDR3 is TGTGCCAGCAGCGTAGCTGGTCAGGGGGGCACAGATACGCAGTATTTT.

This clone appeared a few times. V gene TRBV12-5 combines with J gene TRBJ1-1, with D perhaps matching TRBD1 (6 bases). This CDR3 contains 21 residues. The germline V gene encodes CDR1 LGHNT and CDR2 FRNRAP. The germline V and J ends were trimmed by 3 bases and 10 bases, with 39 bases remaining between them. The CDR3 DNA sequence: TGTGCTAGTGGTTTCCTAGCTCCATCGGACAGATTGGGGAAGACCTCCCTTGTAGCTTTCTTT. Its protein product is CASGFLAPSDRLGKTSLVAFF.

This clone was picked up a small number of times. V gene TRBV5-1 combines with J gene TRBJ2-7; unclear D gene. The germline CDR1 and CDR2 sequences are SGHRS and YFSETQ. The CDR3 covers 12 residues. V was trimmed by 0 bases and J by 4 bases, leaving 5 bases between them. The chain's CDR3 is CASSLVGYEQYF. The DNA of the CDR3 is TGCGCCAGCAGCTTGGTCGGGTACGAGCAGTACTTC.

This clone was recorded a few times. At one end, the junction sequence differs from germline, possibly due to a read error. V is TRBV4-1 and J is TRBJ1-1; 8 bases align to TRBD1. CDR1 and CDR2 (germline): MGHRA, YSYEKL. This CDR3 spans 13 amino acids. The DNA of the CDR3 is TGCGCCAGCAGCCACGTCGCACAGGGGGAAGGTTTCTTT. It yields the protein CASSHVAQGEGFF.

A few counts support this clone. The chain uses TRBV2 and TRBJ2-1, with D maybe TRBD1 (6 bases). The ends were cut back, 10 bases at V and 6 bases at J, with 22 bases in the middle. The V gene's germline CDR1 is SNHLY and CDR2 FYNNEI. The CDR3 consists of 15 residues. CDR3 sequence: CANLQDPGEPNEQFF. CDR3 bases: TGTGCCAACCTGCAGGATCCAGGGGAACCCAATGAGCAGTTCTTC.